This section outlines one T cell receptor (beta chain) sequence together with its context. The target of this receptor is not known. Its ends do not fully match the called genes, so a read error is possible. The cohort consisted of 666 healthy bone marrow donors. At the time of sampling, all cohort members were nominally healthy, though unrecorded immune exposures were likely present. The donor was CMV seronegative and was included in the group of 352 seronegative cohort members. Every donor gave a peripheral blood sample, and the peripheral blood mononuclear cells from that sample were used for TCR beta sequencing. Genomic DNA extraction from the blood cell samples was performed with the Qiagen DNeasy Blood Extraction Kit. This entry is derived from a study of cytomegalovirus exposure and HLA in healthy donors (dated by TCRdb to about 2017). About the study as a whole: An earlier analysis of roughly 610 of the donors reported about 300 Gb of sequence data and about 120 million unique TCR beta sequences obtained from around 170 million T cells. Along with the roughly 710-subject first cohort, a separate validation cohort of over a hundred different subjects was used. The study combined high-throughput TCR immunosequencing, statistical association of individual TCRs with disease status, and machine learning to predict cytomegalovirus infection status. Across some 400 genotyped donors of the cohort, an average of about 240,000 unique TCR beta nucleotide sequences per donor were sequenced, and about a sixth of those sequences were non-productive. Rather than using new phenotypic data, the later analysis identified candidate immune exposures from TCR beta sequences and from how often those sequences occurred across donors. Donor age, sex, ethnicity and CMV serostatus were collected together with the repertoire data. A later genetic analysis took genome-wide SNP genotypes for about three fifths of the 666 donors and used that subset as a discovery cohort. Approximately 310 gigabases of sequencing data and around 85 million unique TCR sequences made up an early release that covered 500 to 650 HLA-typed donors. A later analysis re-examined previously published TCR beta repertoires from roughly 720 donors and added high-resolution HLA genotyping to investigate patterns of TCR occurrence. The study aimed to test whether cataloging public T cell receptors could reveal signatures of past pathogen exposure. HLA typing covered class I and class II loci at four-digit resolution. Every repertoire in the discovery cohort had been generated on one and the same sequencing platform. The study used immunosequencing to profile the T cell repertoires of approximately 650 subjects and linked those repertoires to cytomegalovirus serostatus. Of the roughly 410 genotyped donors, 81% were placed in the genetic ancestry cluster associated with self-reported Caucasian donors. An earlier analysis of several hundred of the donors applied high-throughput TCR beta sequencing to assess whether each TCR beta V gene segment acted as functional or pseudogenic. Typing coverage differed by locus: A, B, C, DRB1 and DQB1 were typed in roughly 629-630 donors, DQA1 in 500 to 550, DPA1 in approximately 610, and DPB1 in 472. Because of strong linkage in the cohort, a few DR-DQ haplotypes were treated as single units for association and clustering. The study at large found these results: The sequencing pipeline was judged likely to have produced a cluster of highly shared sequence variants as a technical artifact. In an earlier analysis of more than 500 of the donors, most TCR beta V segments appeared in productive rearrangements about 87% or about 30% of the time, broadly matching IMGT annotations. At a false discovery rate of 0.05, a later analysis linked some 17,000 TCR beta sequences to specific HLA alleles. Linkage disequilibrium might explain the correlated functional status among segregating V segments, but an unknown experimental factor could not be excluded. While some public TCRs were present in many individuals, most TCR sequences turned up only very rarely across donors. Compared with equally common non-associated chains, HLA-associated TCR beta chains in a later analysis were more clonally expanded and had lower generation probabilities. In a later analysis, the rate of TCR association differed among HLA loci, with DRB1 alleles having the most associated TCRs and HLA-C alleles having the fewest. A later genetic analysis associated a missense DCLRE1C variant with V-gene and J-gene trimming of TCR beta chains, and an independent cohort replicated the association. In vitro tests confirmed that a few of the cytomegalovirus-associated TCR beta chains recognize cytomegalovirus antigens. A further reported finding was that TCR beta sequences accurately predicted the HLA-A and HLA-B alleles for most subjects in the first cohort. A later analysis found that most CMV-associated TCR beta chains appeared HLA-restricted, with HLA associations seemingly driven largely by CMV exposure. Some IMGT-functional V segments, including TRBV6-2 and TRBV6-3, could not be distinguished by the 87-base-pair reads and were therefore excluded. A later genetic analysis reported fewer N-insertions in productive TCRs among donors in an Asian-associated ancestry cluster than the roughly 700-donor mean. Only TCR beta chains were sequenced in this cohort, and the absence of alpha or paired-chain data limited detectable features. Because some donors lacked HLA typing at each locus, the association tests relied only on the typed subset. In the study, around 150 TCR beta chains were listed as associated with cytomegalovirus. In both the original and validation cohorts, the classifier was reported to diagnose cytomegalovirus status with high specificity and sensitivity. The authors suggested that the approach could potentially be generalized to other disease states and immunological phenotypes. Several of the top co-occurrence clusters appeared to be linked to parvovirus B19, influenza, CMV and Epstein-Barr virus, according to a later analysis. Strong co-occurrence of HLA alleles, especially DR and DQ, made assigning TCR associations to individual alleles difficult. The only immune exposure information available for the cohort was CMV serostatus. Roughly uniform sequencing depth across donors was assumed in presence/absence analyses, although this assumption may not hold. The earlier analysis of 587 of the donors excluded seventeen rarely observed V segments, including chromosome 9 orphons, because counts were too low.

From the cysteine up to the phenylalanine, the CDR3 has a length of 11 residues. Of all the DNA, just the CDR3 is kept, 33 bases in frame from base 1. The germline V gene (reference sequence) sets CDR1 to SEHNR and CDR2 to FQNEAQ. The library was obtained by the immunoSEQ multiplex PCR assay. A mixture of 60 forward primers for TCR Vbeta segments and 13 reverse primers for TCR Jbeta segments was used in the multiplex PCR. The CDR3 region of rearranged TCR beta genes was amplified from genomic DNA by a multiplex PCR assay. The amplified TCR beta libraries were sequenced on the Illumina HiSeq System as 87-base-pair reads. The source study handled its data this way. Across the 500 to 700 repertoires, a later analysis counted 80 million or so unique TCR beta chains, approximately 10 million of which were shared by at least two donors. To remove PCR and sequencing errors, raw reads were error-corrected and collapsed into unique sequences using a nearest-neighbor algorithm that merged closely related sequences. CDR3 sequences were aligned to IMGT reference sequences to assign V, D and J gene segments. For a sequence to be retained, a match of at least six nucleotides to both a V gene segment and a J gene segment was required. A rearrangement was called productive if the CDR3 had no stop codons and remained in frame with V and J, and every other rearrangement was called non-productive. CDR3 was defined according to IMGT convention as the region running from the second conserved V-encoded cysteine to the conserved J-encoded phenylalanine. The earlier analysis of around 640 of the donors excluded sequences that lacked an unambiguous match to a single V gene segment. An earlier analysis of a few hundred of the donors called V segments functional above 56.7% productive rearrangements and segregating when the between-donor standard deviation exceeded 5%. To diagnose cytomegalovirus status from the catalog of TCR beta chain sequences, a statistical classification framework was built. In a later analysis, V and J genes were assigned by comparing TCR nucleotide sequences against IMGT/GENE-DB human TR gene sequences. In a later analysis, CDR3 sequences and most-parsimonious VDJ recombination scenarios were assigned using the TCRdist pipeline. In a later analysis, each TCR beta chain was defined by its CDR3 amino acid sequence together with its V-gene family, and reads without a unique V-gene family were excluded. In a later analysis, 450 to 600 highly shared, low-generation-probability nucleotide sequences were removed to address suspected cross-contamination and a sequencing artifact. In a later analysis, a clonal expansion index for each public chain was calculated from normalized within-repertoire ranks of inferred template counts. In a later analysis, generation probabilities were computed with a VDJ recombination model fitted to out-of-frame rearrangements, and the resulting probabilities were checked against IGoR. In a later analysis, hypergeometric tests were used to score TCR-TCR, TCR-HLA and TCR-CMV co-occurrence, with a repertoire-size bias correction applied to TCR pairs. A later analysis estimated false discovery rates by permuting HLA or CMV assignments 20 times. In a later analysis, co-occurring TCRs were grouped with DBSCAN, and TCRdist sequence similarity was added when clustering was performed within HLA-allele-positive subsets. Co-occurrence clustering excluded repertoires with fewer than 30,000 or more than 120,000 public chains, plus five with anomalous nucleotide sharing. TCRdb provides this immuneACCESS table in a form limited to in-frame rearrangements. Some clones are lacking; in checked studies, under half of them reflect an unresolved V gene, and why the rest are absent is not known. V and J calls and clone size come straight from that table; D and trimming were deduced from the DNA. This sample has 150,000 to 200,000 clones in its table, and about four fifths of those were observed once. The top ten clonotypes cover 1.5% to 2% of the sample.

This clonotype was obtained from a man between 18 and 35 years old in good health and CMV-seronegative. Sequenced sample: PBMCs. The chain links TRBV7-9 with TRBJ2-5; no D segment can be confidently identified. The bases read TGTTCCAGCAGCCCGAGGGAGACCCAGTACTTC. This encodes CSSSPRETQYF.